Following are 5 T cell receptor beta chains from one sample sequenced in a study of blood T cell repertoires in COVID-19. Assay used: immunoSEQ multiplex PCR; TCRdb lists only in-frame clones, some missing. The profile shows some 240,000 clones, around 87% of them singletons. Sequenced: peripheral blood. The receptor source for this set is a woman aged 55 to 70 with COVID-19, enrolled during active disease.

This clone came up a few times. The chain employs TRBV7-2 and TRBJ1-5; D may be TRBD1 (5 bases). Germline V CDR1 and CDR2: SGHTA, FQGNSA. Between the trimmed V and J ends, which lost 5 bases and 7 bases, there was a span of 15 bases. The CDR3 is 14 amino acids. The CDR3 region is CASSLNADNQPQHF. DNA of the CDR3: TGTGCCAGCAGCCTGAATGCGGACAACCAGCCCCAGCATTTT.

The rearrangement links TRBV13 to TRBJ2-6; a weak D match, TRBD2 (6 bases). V lost 9 bases and J lost 0, with 12 bases in between. The CDR3 loop spans 15 amino acids. Germline loops: CDR1 PRHDT, CDR2 FYEKMQ (reference sequence). This CDR3 reads CASNRGNSGANVLTF. The CDR3 nucleotides are TGTGCCAGTAATCGGGGGAACTCTGGGGCCAACGTCCTGACTTTC.

V and J are TRBV9 and TRBJ1-4; tentative D call: TRBD1 (5 bases). This CDR3 is built from 16 residues. Germline assignment: CDR1 SGDLS and CDR2 YYNGEE. Between the trimmed V and J ends, which lost 0 bases and 0 bases, there was a span of 9 bases. The CDR3 DNA reads as TGTGCCAGCAGCGTAGGAGCGACAGCAACTAATGAAAAACTGTTTTTT. This encodes CASSVGATATNEKLFF.

The chain has TRBV4-3 and TRBJ2-1, with TRBD2 matching over 12 bases. Looked up from germline, CDR1 is LGHNA and CDR2 is YSLEER. J lost 3 bases, V lost 0 bases, and 9 bases had no gene match. The CDR3 is made up of 19 amino acids. CDR3 sequence reads: CASSQDPLAGGSHYNEQFF. CDR3 sequence (DNA): TGCGCCAGCAGCCAAGATCCACTAGCGGGGGGCTCTCACTACAATGAGCAGTTCTTC.

As concerns this clone: An end of the junction differs from the germline gene, which may be a read error. This sequence joins TRBV6-2 or TRBV6-3 and TRBJ1-5; 11 bases map to TRBD1. This CDR3 has 14 amino acids. Per the germline V gene, CDR1 is MNHEY and CDR2 is SVGEGT. The CDR3 sequence: CASSGTGGVQTQHF. CDR3 coding DNA: TGTGCCAGCAGCGGGACAGGGGGGGTTCAGACCCAGCATTTT.